This T cell receptor (beta chain) was sequenced in a study of blood T cells in healthy people across ages. Trimming removed 2 bases from V and 11 bases from J, with 21 bases in between. The germline CDR1 and CDR2 sequences are SEHNR and FQNEAQ (reference sequence). The CDR3 runs 15 residues. Isolation per sample recovered at least 7 million PBMCs. Primed by a sample-barcoded 5' primer and a J-beta primer mix, a second PCR proceeded for about 6 to 12 cycles. Each TCR beta cDNA got a 12-nucleotide random molecular identifier. TCRdb reprocessed the 5' RACE reads via MiXCR and lists one record per CDR3 protein. The data contain about 730,000 distinct CDR3 sequences, more than 40% of them singletons.

The receptor was isolated from a woman aged 55-70 years in good health. The sequencing sample was made of blood. The chain employs TRBV7-9 and TRBJ2-5; D unclear. The CDR3 loop is CASSLKPPEVNEQYF. Written as DNA, the CDR3 is TGTGCCAGCAGCTTAAAGCCTCCAGAAGTAAATGAGCAGTACTTC.